The source of this T cell receptor beta chain is a study of blood T cell repertoires in COVID-19. Study in general: COVID-19 samples collected from the United States, Italy and Spain covered acute and convalescent phases.

How the authors handled the data: Amplification from reference gene primers served as the basis for estimated nucleated cell counts. Sequencing used immunoSEQ multiplex PCR; TCRdb keeps in-frame clones, though not all of them. For V, J and clone size, that table is used; D and trimming come from the DNA. Found here are around 250,000 clones, about nine tenths of them singletons; the top ten hold 6.2%. Germline V lookup: CDR1 SGHTA, CDR2 FQGTGA. The CDR3 runs to 17 residues. The junction had 2 bases not matched to a gene; V was cut back by 2 bases and J by 2 bases. The clonotype comes from a man aged 55 to 70 with acute or convalescent COVID-19. The chain recombines TRBV7-3 with TRBJ2-5; 16 bases agree with TRBD2. The sequenced sample consisted of peripheral blood. CDR3 residues: CASSLSGLAGGQETQYF. In nucleotides, the CDR3 is TGTGCCAGCAGCTTATCGGGACTAGCGGGAGGGCAAGAGACCCAGTACTTC. Full variable domain (missing parts from reference TRBV7-3 and TRBJ2-5): GAGVSQTPSNKVTEKGKYVELRCDPISGHTALYWYRQSLGQGPEFLIYFQGTGAADDSGLPNDRFFAVRPEGSVSTLKIQRTERGDSAVYLCASSLSGLAGGQETQYFGPGTRLLVL.